Included here is one T cell receptor (beta chain) sequence, with context. This sample was taken from a study of cytomegalovirus exposure and HLA in healthy donors. The trim removed 5 bases at V and 3 bases at J, leaving 12 bases unmatched. This CDR3 spans 15 amino acids. The V gene's germline CDR1 is SQVTM and CDR2 ANQGSEA. A multiplex PCR was run with 60 Vbeta primers and 13 Jbeta primers. The method was immunoSEQ multiplex PCR; TCRdb's version includes in-frame clones alone and lacks a portion of them. This sample has under 200,000 clones, with approximately 84% found just once. The source of this sequence is a woman aged 45-59 years in good health and CMV-seropositive. Sequences were obtained from PBMCs. The chain is built from TRBV29-1 and TRBJ1-2; 7 bases match TRBD1. CDR3 coding DNA: TGCAGCGTTTCGGATAGGGGGCGGTTGGACTATGGCTACACCTTC. As protein: CSVSDRGRLDYGYTF.